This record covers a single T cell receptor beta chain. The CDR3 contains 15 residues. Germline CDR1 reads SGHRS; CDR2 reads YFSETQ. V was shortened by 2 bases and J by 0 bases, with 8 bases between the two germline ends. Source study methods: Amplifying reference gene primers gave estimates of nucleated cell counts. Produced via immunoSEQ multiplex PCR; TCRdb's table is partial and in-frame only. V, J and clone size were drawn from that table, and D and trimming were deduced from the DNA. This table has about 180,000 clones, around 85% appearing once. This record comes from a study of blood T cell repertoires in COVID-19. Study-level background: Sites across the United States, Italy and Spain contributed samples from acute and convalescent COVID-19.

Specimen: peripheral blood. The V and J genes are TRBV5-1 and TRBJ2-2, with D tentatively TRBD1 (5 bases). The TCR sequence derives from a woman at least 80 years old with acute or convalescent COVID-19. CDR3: CASSLRQSNTGELFF. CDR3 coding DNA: TGCGCCAGCAGCTTACGACAGTCGAACACCGGGGAGCTGTTTTTT.